This entry lists 15 T cell receptor beta chains sequenced from one sample in a study of early T cells in non-severe SARS-CoV-2 infection. TCRdb recomputed calls from the 5' RACE reads with MiXCR, one row per CDR3 protein. Of approximately 80,000 distinct CDR3 sequences listed, roughly 12% are singletons. The material sequenced was whole blood, taken at baseline. These receptors all stem from an adult who was a healthcare worker with PCR-confirmed SARS-CoV-2 infection or an uninfected control (not recorded which).

This clonotype was counted at least ten times. The genes are TRBV4-2 and TRBJ1-5; a possible D gene is TRBD1 (5 bases). V lost 4 bases to trimming and J lost 4 bases, with 17 bases between them. Germline CDR1 is LGHNA and CDR2 is YNFKEQ. The length of the CDR3 is 16 residues. The CDR3 here is CASSLYGTEGNQPQHF. The CDR3 nucleotides are TGTGCCAGCAGCCTCTACGGGACCGAAGGGAATCAGCCCCAGCATTTT.

There are a few counts of this clonotype. The V and J genes are TRBV11-2 and TRBJ2-3; TRBD2 matches 12 bases. Losses at the gene ends were 3 bases for V and 3 bases for J; bases not matched to a gene: 4. Germline V gene lookup returns CDR1 SGHAT and CDR2 FQNNGV. The CDR3 totals 16 residues. This CDR3 is CASSFRTSGDTDTQYF. The CDR3 DNA is TGTGCCAGCAGCTTCCGGACTAGCGGGGATACAGATACGCAGTATTTT.

This sequence joins TRBV2 and TRBJ1-1, with TRBD1 as a possible D gene (5 bases). Germline V lookup: CDR1 SNHLY, CDR2 FYNNEI. V lost 7 bases, J lost 1 base, and 10 bases lay in between. The length of the CDR3 is 13 residues. For the CDR3, the DNA is TGTGCCAGCATCCTCGACAGGAACACTGAAGCTTTCTTT. Its translation is CASILDRNTEAFF. The full variable domain, its missing parts supplied by reference TRBV2 and TRBJ1-1, is EPEVTQTPSHQVTQMGQEVILRCVPISNHLYFYWYRQILGQKVEFLVSFYNNEISEKSEIFDDQFSVERPDGSNFTLKIRSTKLEDSAMYFCASILDRNTEAFFGQGTRLTVV.

This clonotype occurred a few times. This chain joins TRBV6-5 and TRBJ2-3; 8 nucleotides agree with TRBD1. The V segment lost 8 bases and the J segment 0 bases; nucleotides outside the gene matches: 10. The germline CDR1 and CDR2 sequences are MNHEY and SVGAGI. This CDR3 has 16 amino acids. The CDR3 DNA reads as TGTGCCAGCCGGGACAGGAGGCCCTCTAGCACAGATACGCAGTATTTT. Translation: CASRDRRPSSTDTQYF.

The genes are TRBV6-6 and TRBJ2-7, with D possibly being TRBD1 (6 bases). The germline V and J ends were trimmed by 0 bases and 4 bases, with 16 bases remaining between them. The CDR3 totals 16 residues. Germline CDR1 MNHNY, CDR2 SVGAGI (reference sequence). Here the CDR3 DNA reads TGTGCCAGCAGTTACTCCTCTGCTACAGGGTCGTACGAGCAGTACTTC. Translating it yields CASSYSSATGSYEQYF.

This chain uses TRBV7-9 with TRBJ2-1, with D unclear. The V gene's germline CDR1 is SEHNR and CDR2 FQNEAQ (reference sequence). This CDR3 contains 13 residues. V lost 5 bases and J lost 1, with 6 bases in between. DNA for the CDR3: TGTGCCAGCAGCGCCGTGTCCTACAATGAGCAGTTCTTC. As protein: CASSAVSYNEQFF.

The CDR3 is CASSHQQGGSYEQYF. The DNA for the CDR3 is TGTGCCAGCAGCCACCAACAGGGGGGGTCCTACGAGCAGTACTTC. V and J are TRBV11-2 and TRBJ2-7; D perhaps matches TRBD1 (8 bases). Germline CDR1 is SGHAT and CDR2 is FQNNGV. Trimming took off 5 bases at V and 1 base at J, with 15 bases between the two ends. The CDR3 is 15 residues long.

This rearrangement joins TRBV18 to TRBJ1-1; maybe TRBD1 (5 bases). The V end was cut by 3 bases, the J end by 8 bases, with 10 bases between. The V gene's germline CDR1 is KGHSH and CDR2 LQKENI. This CDR3 comprises 12 residues. CDR3 DNA sequence: TGTGCCAGCTCACCCTACGACAGAGAAGCTTTCTTT. This encodes CASSPYDREAFF.

This sequence joins TRBV10-3 and TRBJ1-1; D unclear. In germline, CDR1 is ENHRY, CDR2 SYGVKD. The CDR3 contains 12 residues. The V gene lost 8 bases and the J gene lost 2 bases, with 9 bases spanning the gap. The CDR3 spells CAIRAFNTEAFF. The CDR3 nucleotides are TGTGCCATCCGAGCCTTTAACACTGAAGCTTTCTTT.

This clonotype appeared a few times. The genes are TRBV11-1 and TRBJ2-5; 11 nucleotides match TRBD1. The V gene end was trimmed by 6 bases and the J gene end by 1 base; junction bases not matched to a gene: 10. Per the germline V gene, CDR1 is SGHAT and CDR2 is FQDESV (reference sequence). CDR3 length: 17 residues. The DNA of the CDR3 is TGTGCCAGCAGGCGGACAGGGGGCTTGACACCCCAAGAGACCCAGTACTTC. Its translation is CASRRTGGLTPQETQYF.

This clonotype was seen a handful of times. The chain joins TRBV14 to TRBJ2-3; 8 bases agree with TRBD1. The CDR3 runs to 17 residues. Germline CDR1 is SGHDN and CDR2 is FVKESK. Trimming removed 4 bases from V and 0 bases from J; junction bases left unmatched: 9. The CDR3 DNA follows: TGTGCCAGCAGCCTTCTGGACAGGGCGACTAGCACAGATACGCAGTATTTT. Translation gives CASSLLDRATSTDTQYF.

This clonotype came up a few times. The genes are TRBV7-9 and TRBJ2-2, with 10 bases fitting TRBD1. The CDR3 covers 16 residues. The V gene end was trimmed by 5 bases and the J gene end by 2 bases; junction bases not matched to a gene: 5. Germline lookup yields CDR1 SEHNR and CDR2 FQNEAQ (reference sequence). CDR3 DNA sequence: TGTGCCAGCAGCCCGGGACAGGGGACAAACACCGGGGAGCTGTTTTTT. Translation: CASSPGQGTNTGELFF.

This clonotype came up once. This may come from a read error, since a much larger clone is one base off. The chain is built from TRBV2 and TRBJ2-5; tentatively, D is TRBD2 (5 bases). V was cut by 4 bases and J by 0 bases, with 6 bases left in between. This CDR3 is 13 amino acids long. From germline, CDR1 is SNHLY and CDR2 FYNNEI. The CDR3 loop reads CASSGEYQETQYF. The CDR3 region has the DNA TGTGCCAGCAGTGGGGAGTACCAAGAGACCCAGTACTTC.

This clonotype appeared a few times. This chain uses TRBV20-1 with TRBJ2-5, with 15 bases lining up with TRBD2. Germline CDR1 DFQATT, CDR2 SNEGSKA (reference sequence). The CDR3 totals 14 residues. V shed 6 bases, J shed 4 bases, and the junction held 3 bases outside the gene matches. The CDR3 sequence: CSARTSGGVETQYF. The CDR3 DNA is TGCAGTGCCAGGACTAGCGGGGGGGTAGAGACCCAGTACTTC.

This clonotype was counted a few times. The V call is TRBV7-8, the J call TRBJ2-3; TRBD1 aligns across 8 bases. The V segment lost 5 bases and the J segment 4 bases; nucleotides outside the gene matches: 11. This CDR3 region has 16 residues. From germline, CDR1 is SGHVS and CDR2 FQNEAQ. CDR3 in amino acids: CASSKRQGRPSDTQYF. DNA of the CDR3: TGTGCCAGCAGCAAAAGACAGGGGCGCCCCTCAGATACGCAGTATTTT.